A selection of T cell receptor beta chains follows, all from one sample in a study of cytomegalovirus exposure and HLA in healthy donors. The data were produced by immunoSEQ multiplex PCR, yet TCRdb's version contains in-frame clones alone and is incomplete. The sample includes about 160,000 clones, about 80% of them seen just once. Sequenced sample: PBMCs. Receptors originate from a woman between 35 and 50 years old in good health and CMV-seronegative. The CDR3 runs from the conserved cysteine through the conserved F or W. Fields, in order: clone size, D gene, V gene, J gene, CDR3 protein, CDR3 DNA. The D gene is left open where the match is weak. The size entry is marked missing in some rows and otherwise reads once, few, many or a size class.

clone size: -
D gene: -
V gene: TRBV6-1
J gene: TRBJ2-4
CDR3 protein: CASSVEGLRNIQYF
CDR3 DNA: TGTGCCAGCAGTGTCGAGGGTTTAAGGAACATTCAGTACTTC

clone size: -
D gene: -
V gene: TRBV18
J gene: TRBJ2-7
CDR3 protein: CASSPTQGHEQYF
CDR3 DNA: TGTGCCAGCTCCCCCACTCAGGGCCACGAGCAGTACTTC

clone size: few
D gene: TRBD2
V gene: TRBV11-3
J gene: TRBJ2-1
CDR3 protein: CASSLGTTAYNEQFF
CDR3 DNA: TGTGCCAGCAGCCTCGGGACTACGGCCTACAATGAGCAGTTCTTC

clone size: -
D gene: TRBD1
V gene: TRBV28
J gene: TRBJ2-5
CDR3 protein: CASSLSGTGMGETQYF
CDR3 DNA: TGTGCCAGCAGTTTATCCGGGACAGGGATGGGAGAGACCCAGTACTTC

clone size: once
D gene: -
V gene: TRBV30
J gene: TRBJ2-2
CDR3 protein: CAWSYNSNTGELFF
CDR3 DNA: TGTGCCTGGAGTTATAACTCGAACACCGGGGAGCTGTTTTTT

clone size: -
D gene: -
V gene: TRBV30
J gene: TRBJ2-7
CDR3 protein: CAWSGQAYEQYF
CDR3 DNA: TGTGCCTGGAGTGGGCAGGCCTACGAGCAGTACTTC

clone size: -
D gene: -
V gene: TRBV5-1
J gene: TRBJ2-7
CDR3 protein: CASSPRTLGGEQYF
CDR3 DNA: TGCGCCAGCAGCCCACGGACCTTAGGAGGCGAGCAGTACTTC

clone size: few
D gene: -
V gene: TRBV2
J gene: TRBJ1-4
CDR3 protein: CASITGLATNEKLFF
CDR3 DNA: TGTGCCAGCATCACGGGACTCGCAACTAATGAAAAACTGTTTTTT

clone size: -
D gene: TRBD2
V gene: TRBV28
J gene: TRBJ2-5
CDR3 protein: CASSLGLAGGGKETQYF
CDR3 DNA: TGTGCCAGCAGTTTGGGTCTAGCGGGAGGGGGGAAAGAGACCCAGTACTTC

clone size: few
D gene: -
V gene: TRBV25-1
J gene: TRBJ2-2
CDR3 protein: CASSANAGTGELFF
CDR3 DNA: TGTGCCAGCAGTGCAAATGCGGGCACCGGGGAGCTGTTTTTT

clone size: -
D gene: TRBD1
V gene: TRBV5-1
J gene: TRBJ2-5
CDR3 protein: CASSLGTAQETQYF
CDR3 DNA: TGCGCCAGCAGCCTCGGGACAGCGCAAGAGACCCAGTACTTC

clone size: -
D gene: -
V gene: TRBV15
J gene: TRBJ1-1
CDR3 protein: CATSAGTEAFF
CDR3 DNA: TGTGCCACCAGCGCAGGCACTGAAGCTTTCTTT

clone size: few
D gene: -
V gene: TRBV30
J gene: TRBJ1-2
CDR3 protein: CAWSGGGYTF
CDR3 DNA: TGTGCCTGGAGTGGCGGTGGCTACACCTTC